This T cell receptor (beta chain) was obtained from a study of cytomegalovirus exposure and HLA in healthy donors. Primers included in the PCR were 60 Vbeta and 13 Jbeta primers. Using immunoSEQ multiplex PCR, the repertoire was profiled, and TCRdb retains in-frame clones only, with some absent. This sample's table has under 100,000 clones. As concerns this clone: Antigen specificity is unknown.

Overall study results and limits: Associated with HLA alleles at 0.05 false discovery rate in a later analysis were 16,951 TCR beta sequences. While the bulk of TCR sequences proved rare, some public TCRs turned up in many donors. Overall, around 160 TCR beta chains were annotated as cytomegalovirus-associated.

This TCR came from a woman between 25 and 40 years old in good health and CMV-seronegative. Sequencing was performed on PBMCs.

The CDR3 region is CASSLATTGGTSYEQYF. CDR3 bases: TGTGCCAGCAGCTTAGCTACAACAGGTGGAACCTCCTACGAGCAGTACTTC. The chain is built from TRBV7-8 and TRBJ2-7, with D perhaps matching TRBD1 (5 bases). Germline loops: CDR1 SGHVS, CDR2 FQNEAQ. The V end was cut by 0 bases, the J end by 0 bases, with 15 bases between. The CDR3 runs 17 residues.